This T cell receptor beta chain was obtained from a study of T cells in Graves' hyperthyroidism and ophthalmopathy. About the research overall: Peripheral blood was taken when the disease was first diagnosed, before any treatment began. Study-wide results and limits: In simple terms, a model built on 13 V-J features told ophthalmopathy apart from stable hyperthyroidism.

The junction had 6 bases not matched to a gene; V was cut back by 0 bases and J by 5 bases. Germline V CDR1 and CDR2: KGHSH, LQKENI. The CDR3 sequence is 16 residues long. A lack of ophthalmopathy progression within 18 months defined stable Graves' hyperthyroidism. The study based diagnoses on clinical symptoms, serum thyroxine and TRAb, thyroid ultrasound and orbital computed tomography. Amplified regions were TCR beta CDR3 sequences from RNA transcripts. The TCR CDR3 first-round RT-PCR relied on the HTBI primer set. TCRdb re-derived calls from the multiplex PCR reads in MiXCR, one entry per CDR3 protein. The repertoire includes hundreds of thousands of distinct CDR3 sequences, around 13% of them detected once, and 20% to 25% sits in the top ten. With respect to this clonotype: Its specificity is not known.

Sequencing used blood. This receptor was obtained from a woman in her twenties or thirties with Graves' hyperthyroidism. The chain recombines TRBV18 with TRBJ2-5, with 10 bases identical to TRBD2. The CDR3 reads CASSPPSGRASETQYF. The CDR3 DNA follows: TGTGCCAGCTCACCACCCAGCGGGAGGGCCAGCGAGACCCAGTACTTC.